The clone carrying this T cell receptor beta chain has only one observation. These data come from a study of CD8 T cells in Susac syndrome. Trimming removed 1 base at V and 15 bases at J, with 13 bases between. The CDR3 sequence is 12 residues long. Germline CDR1 is SEHNR and CDR2 is FQNEAQ (reference sequence). A quantity of about 0.5 to 1 ug RNA underwent reverse transcription using random hexamers. TCRdb re-called the immunoSEQ multiplex PCR reads through MiXCR, storing one row per CDR3 protein. The data show fewer than 150,000 distinct CDR3 sequences, 95% seen once. The chain combines TRBV7-9 with TRBJ2-1, with D unresolved. Sequencing input: CD8+ T cells from PBMCs. This TCR derives from a human donor with Susac syndrome. The CDR3 spells CASSLVTSDRFF. CDR3 sequence (DNA): TGTGCCAGCAGCTTAGTCACGTCAGACCGGTTCTTC. The full variable domain, in which reference TRBV7-9 and TRBJ2-1 provide the parts outside the CDR3, is DTGVSQNPRHKITKRGQNVTFRCDPISEHNRLYWYRQTLGQGPEFLTYFQNEAQLEKSRLLSDRFSAERPKGSFSTLEIQRTEQGDSAMYLCASSLVTSDRFFGPGTRLTVL.